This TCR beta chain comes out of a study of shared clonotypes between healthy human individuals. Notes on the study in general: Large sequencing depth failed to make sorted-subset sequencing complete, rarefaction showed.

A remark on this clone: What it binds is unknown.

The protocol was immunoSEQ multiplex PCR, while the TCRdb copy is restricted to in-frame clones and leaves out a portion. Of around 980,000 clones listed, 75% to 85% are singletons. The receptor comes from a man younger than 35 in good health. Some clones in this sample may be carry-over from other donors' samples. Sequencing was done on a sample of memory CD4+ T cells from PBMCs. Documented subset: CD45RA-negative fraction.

The DNA for the CDR3 is TGTGCCAGCTCACCAGGGGGTCAGCCCCAGCATTTT. It translates to CASSPGGQPQHF. The rearrangement joins TRBV18 to TRBJ1-5, with D perhaps matching TRBD1 (5 bases). The CDR3 covers 12 residues. V was pared by 2 bases and J by 6 bases, with 5 bases between. Germline lookup yields CDR1 KGHSH and CDR2 LQKENI.